This entry describes one TCR beta chain. Its antigen is still unknown. 13 Jbeta primers and 60 Vbeta primers were used for the PCR. Generated by immunoSEQ multiplex PCR, the TCRdb table keeps only in-frame clones and is missing some. The table records some 160,000 clones, nearly 80% of them present only once. The germline V gene has CDR1 MNHEY and CDR2 SMNVEV (reference sequence). There are 14 residues in the CDR3. Trimming stripped 5 bases from V and 4 bases from J, with 14 bases between. The entry originates in a study of cytomegalovirus exposure and HLA in healthy donors. Study-wide results and limits: Across donors, most TCRs were seen rarely, yet some public ones were widespread.

This chain links TRBV27 with TRBJ1-1, with a weak D call TRBD1 (5 bases). This clonotype was sampled from a woman aged 40 to 50 in good health and CMV-seronegative. The specimen sequenced was PBMCs. The CDR3 DNA reads TGTGCCAGCAGTCGACAGAGAACATCCACTGAAGCTTTCTTT. Its translation: CASSRQRTSTEAFF.